This T cell receptor beta chain is from a study of T cells in Graves' hyperthyroidism and ophthalmopathy. Overall study results and limits: It was a median roughly 6.5 months before onset that the model predicted ophthalmopathy. Ophthalmopathy and stable hyperthyroidism were separated by a 13 V-J model.

This clonotype was observed a single time. Its antigen is unidentified. Germline CDR1 is MNHEY and CDR2 is SMNVEV (reference sequence). The CDR3 runs 14 residues. V was clipped by 3 bases and J by 1 base, with 9 bases between them. From RNA transcripts, TCR beta CDR3 regions were amplified. A set of HTBI primers served as the primers for a first-round RT-PCR of the TCR CDR3. TCRdb recomputed calls from the multiplex PCR reads with MiXCR, one row per CDR3 protein. The sample has approximately 250,000 distinct CDR3 sequences, approximately 25% seen once; the top ten hold roughly 32%. This TCR was recovered from a woman in her 40s with Graves' ophthalmopathy. The V gene is TRBV27, the J gene TRBJ1-1; D perhaps matches TRBD1 (6 bases). Specimen: blood. This CDR3 reads CASSFTGWNTEAFF. In nucleotides, the CDR3 is TGTGCCAGCAGTTTCACAGGGTGGAACACTGAAGCTTTCTTT.